This is a list of T cell receptor beta chains from one sample in a study of cytomegalovirus exposure and HLA in healthy donors. Assay used: immunoSEQ multiplex PCR; TCRdb lists only in-frame clones, some missing. Among 160,000 or so clones listed, around 78% were seen once. The source material was PBMCs. These TCRs come from a woman in her thirties or forties in good health and CMV-seronegative. CDR3s include the opening cysteine and the closing phenylalanine or tryptophan. The D gene is left open where the match is weak. Expanded clones are given a class, and other clones once, few, many or no size at all.

CASSFRHLTYEQYF TGTGCCAGCAGTTTCCGACACCTTACCTACGAGCAGTACTTC NA TRBJ2-7 TRBV27 NA
CASSQEESTGTGANVLTF TGTGCCAGCAGCCAAGAAGAATCGACAGGGACTGGGGCCAACGTCCTGACTTTC few TRBJ2-6 TRBV4-2 TRBD1
CASSVEPRLGIYGYTF TGTGCCAGCAGCGTAGAACCCAGGCTCGGGATCTATGGCTACACCTTC few TRBJ1-2 TRBV9 NA
CASSIRTSRRVYEQYF TGTGCCAGCAGCATTAGGACTAGTCGGCGAGTCTACGAGCAGTACTTC NA TRBJ2-7 TRBV13 TRBD2
CASRVQGSYNEQFF TGTGCCAGCAGGGTACAGGGATCCTACAATGAGCAGTTCTTC NA TRBJ2-1 TRBV6-1 NA
CASSSGGTGELFF TGTGCCAGCAGCTCCGGGGGCACCGGGGAGCTGTTTTTT NA TRBJ2-2 TRBV5-4 NA
CASSVVGFYSGTPPNEQFF TGTGCCAGCAGCGTAGTAGGCTTCTATAGCGGAACTCCGCCTAATGAGCAGTTCTTC NA TRBJ2-1 TRBV9 NA
CAWRAMGQGTYEQYF TGTGCCTGGCGAGCAATGGGACAGGGAACCTACGAGCAGTACTTC NA TRBJ2-7 TRBV30 TRBD1
CAWSVLVDTQYF TGTGCCTGGAGTGTCCTAGTAGATACGCAGTATTTT NA TRBJ2-3 TRBV30 NA
CSVVRPGLASYEQYF TGCAGCGTTGTTAGACCGGGACTAGCATCCTACGAGCAGTACTTC NA TRBJ2-7 TRBV29-1 TRBD2
CASSFTGRNYGYTF TGTGCCAGCAGCTTTACAGGGCGTAACTATGGCTACACCTTC once TRBJ1-2 TRBV11-3 NA
CASSFHTGANTGELFF TGTGCCAGCAGTTTCCATACAGGGGCTAACACCGGGGAGCTGTTTTTT NA TRBJ2-2 TRBV27 TRBD1
CASSLMLGETQYF TGTGCCAGCAGTTTAATGCTAGGAGAGACCCAGTACTTC once TRBJ2-5 TRBV27 NA
CASSEWSSYNEQFF TGTGCCAGCAGTGAATGGAGCTCCTACAATGAGCAGTTCTTC few TRBJ2-1 TRBV2 NA
CASSKRGANQPQHF TGCGCCAGCAGTAAAAGGGGTGCCAATCAGCCCCAGCATTTT NA TRBJ1-5 TRBV23-1 NA
CASIKNAGSEQYF TGTGCCAGCATTAAGAATGCGGGAAGCGAGCAGTACTTC NA TRBJ2-7 TRBV7-8 NA
CASGTGIDTQYF TGTGCCAGCGGAACAGGGATAGATACGCAGTATTTT NA TRBJ2-3 TRBV19 NA
CASRGGAGEDNEQFF TGTGCCAGCAGGGGTGGAGCGGGAGAGGACAATGAGCAGTTCTTC few TRBJ2-1 TRBV28 TRBD2
CASSSPGEGDYGYTF TGTGCCAGCAGCAGCCCGGGGGAGGGCGACTATGGCTACACCTTC NA TRBJ1-2 TRBV5-4 NA
CASSGQRRGYTF TGTGCCAGCAGTGGACAGAGGAGGGGCTACACCTTC NA TRBJ1-2 TRBV6-6 NA
CASSKVRSASGRGGETQYF TGTGCCAGCAGCAAAGTGCGCTCGGCTAGCGGGAGGGGAGGGGAGACCCAGTACTTC NA TRBJ2-5 TRBV21-1 NA
CASSLTGYDEQFF TGTGCCAGCAGTTTAACGGGATACGATGAGCAGTTCTTC NA TRBJ2-1 TRBV28 NA
CAMSALADDNEQFF TGTGCCATGTCGGCACTAGCGGACGACAATGAGCAGTTCTTC once TRBJ2-1 TRBV10-3 TRBD2
CASSPPSGRGTDTQYF TGCGCCAGCAGCCCCCCCTCGGGGCGGGGGACAGATACGCAGTATTTT NA TRBJ2-3 TRBV5-1 TRBD2
CASSSDRNEKLFF TGTGCCAGCAGCTCAGACAGGAATGAAAAACTGTTTTTT few TRBJ1-4 TRBV7-8 NA
CASRSPQGVAEAFF TGTGCCAGCAGATCCCCTCAGGGGGTTGCTGAAGCTTTCTTT NA TRBJ1-1 TRBV6-6 TRBD1
CASSYGGGYGYTF TGTGCCAGCAGTTATGGGGGCGGGTATGGCTACACCTTC NA TRBJ1-2 TRBV6-6 NA
CASRTDRGLRANQPQHF TGTGCCAGCAGGACAGACAGGGGACTTAGGGCCAATCAGCCCCAGCATTTT NA TRBJ1-5 TRBV28 TRBD1
CASSRLAGTSTDTQYF TGCGCCAGCTCCAGACTAGCGGGAACTAGCACAGATACGCAGTATTTT NA TRBJ2-3 TRBV5-1 TRBD2
CASKRGTDTQYF TGTGCCAGCAAGAGGGGCACAGATACGCAGTATTTT NA TRBJ2-3 TRBV27 NA
CAWSLSSSGANVLTF TGTGCCTGGAGTTTGAGTAGCTCTGGGGCCAACGTCCTGACTTTC NA TRBJ2-6 TRBV30 NA
CASSEERLLNTGELFF TGTGCCAGCAGTGAAGAGAGACTTTTAAACACCGGGGAGCTGTTTTTT NA TRBJ2-2 TRBV6-1 NA
CASSPGGEHPFF TGTGCCAGCAGTCCCGGGGGGGAGCATCCGTTCTTC NA TRBJ2-1 TRBV6-1 TRBD2
CASSLTGVVGTEAFF TGTGCCAGCAGTTTAACAGGGGTGGTCGGCACTGAAGCTTTCTTT once TRBJ1-1 TRBV28 TRBD1
CATRKTDEAFF TGTGCCACCAGAAAGACAGACGAAGCTTTCTTT NA TRBJ1-1 TRBV10-3 NA
CASSPLGQGSTEAFF TGTGCCAGCAGCCCCCTCGGGCAGGGGAGCACTGAAGCTTTCTTT NA TRBJ1-1 TRBV9 NA
CASKETAGNEKLFF TGTGCCAGCAAGGAAACCGCGGGGAACGAAAAACTGTTTTTT NA TRBJ1-4 TRBV2 NA
CASTSAGSTDTQYF TGTGCCAGCACGTCGGCGGGTAGCACAGATACGCAGTATTTT NA TRBJ2-3 TRBV2 NA
CASSLSGVEGEKLFF TGTGCCAGCAGCTTGTCAGGGGTAGAGGGGGAAAAACTGTTTTTT once TRBJ1-4 TRBV5-4 NA
CAIRVGGELFF TGTGCCATCCGGGTTGGCGGGGAGCTGTTTTTT NA TRBJ2-2 TRBV10-3 NA
CASRNRASTDTQYF TGTGCCAGCAGAAACAGGGCTAGCACAGATACGCAGTATTTT NA TRBJ2-3 TRBV2 NA
CASSYGQGRNQPQHF TGTGCCAGCAGCTATGGACAGGGGAGGAATCAGCCCCAGCATTTT NA TRBJ1-5 TRBV13 TRBD1
CAISDLRGNEQFF TGTGCCATCAGTGACTTGCGGGGGAATGAGCAGTTCTTC NA TRBJ2-1 TRBV10-3 TRBD2
CASSPQRLAAVYEQYF TGTGCCAGCAGCCCCCAGAGACTAGCGGCTGTCTACGAGCAGTACTTC NA TRBJ2-7 TRBV5-5 TRBD2
CASSIDRDKGYTF TGTGCCAGCAGCATAGACAGGGATAAAGGCTACACCTTC NA TRBJ1-2 TRBV5-6 TRBD1
CASSLEAGYEQYF TGTGCCAGCAGCTTAGAGGCAGGCTACGAGCAGTACTTC NA TRBJ2-7 TRBV7-2 NA
CASSQGLAGVSGELFF TGTGCCAGCAGTCAGGGACTAGCGGGAGTTAGCGGGGAGCTGTTTTTT few TRBJ2-2 TRBV9 TRBD2
CASRPAGATDTQYF TGTGCCAGCCGCCCAGCGGGTGCCACAGATACGCAGTATTTT once TRBJ2-3 TRBV27 NA
CSVDGTSGNGLDTQYF TGCAGCGTTGACGGGACTAGCGGGAACGGGTTGGATACGCAGTATTTT NA TRBJ2-3 TRBV29-1 TRBD2